The next 22 T cell receptor beta chains were all read from a single sample in a study of response to subunit inactivated influenza vaccine listed by TCRdb under 2018. The method behind the library was RT-PCR. Sequenced on an Illumina HiSeq 2500. TCRdb reanalyzed the raw reads on its own, using fastp at Q25 for trimming and MiXCR for clone calling, and kept in-frame beta chains. When rows share a CDR3 protein, they turn into one entry using the most common DNA and genes. For this sample there are 710,000 or so distinct CDR3 sequences; about a sixth appear just once. In total, the top ten clones hold 11% of the sample. This specimen was PBMCs from blood, taken about 11 days after vaccination. These receptors came from a man aged 50-59 years who received an inactivated influenza vaccine. Donor details come from another sample of the same person, matched by shared clones.

This clonotype was found a few times. The V gene is TRBV7-9, the J gene TRBJ2-7, with 8 bases aligning to TRBD1. The ends lost 5 bases at V and 6 bases at J; junction bases unmatched: 18. Germline V gene sequence: CDR1 SEHNR, CDR2 FQNEAQ (reference sequence). This CDR3 has 17 amino acids. The CDR3 coding sequence is TGTGCCAGCAGCCCAAGGGACAGGCATAATAAACTCGCCGAGCAGTACTTC. Translated, it gives CASSPRDRHNKLAEQYF.

This rearrangement joins TRBV3-1 to TRBJ2-7; 7 nucleotides align to TRBD2. V lost 0 bases and J lost 5; bases outside the gene matches: 7. This CDR3 is 15 amino acids long. From germline, CDR1 is LGHDT and CDR2 YNNKEL (reference sequence). The CDR3 bases are TGTGCCAGCAGCCAAGATCCGGGGGGAGATGACGAGCAGTACTTC. Amino acid sequence: CASSQDPGGDDEQYF.

This clonotype showed up just a few times. The chain carries TRBV4-2 and TRBJ1-6; weak D call: TRBD1 (5 bases). The CDR3 consists of 17 residues. The V gene lost 0 bases and the J gene lost 13 bases, with 22 bases spanning the gap. The V gene's germline CDR1 is LGHNA and CDR2 YNFKEQ. The CDR3 nucleotides read TGTGCCAGCAGCCAAGAAGTGCAAGCGGGGCGGGACTGGCCCCTCCACTTT. Protein sequence: CASSQEVQAGRDWPLHF.

This clonotype was found a few times. The chain recombines TRBV24-1 with TRBJ2-1; D unclear. Trimming pared 3 bases from V and 10 bases from J, leaving 12 bases between. CDR3 length: 13 amino acids. In germline, CDR1 is KGHDR, CDR2 SFDVKD. The CDR3 nucleotides read TGTGCCACCAGTGATCGTTCCTTTTTCGAGCAGTTCTTC. The encoded protein is CATSDRSFFEQFF.

This clonotype was counted between two and nine times. The DNA for the CDR3 is TGTGCCAGCAGTTACTCGAGCCAAGCCTACGAGCAGTACTTC. Residues: CASSYSSQAYEQYF. This chain uses TRBV6-5 with TRBJ2-7; D remains ambiguous. From germline, CDR1 is MNHEY and CDR2 SVGAGI. The CDR3 has 14 residues. Between the trimmed V and J ends, which lost 0 bases and 2 bases, there was a span of 8 bases.

This clonotype was detected only a few times. The chain joins TRBV12-3 or TRBV12-4 to TRBJ2-7; TRBD1 matches 8 bases. V trimming: 5 bases; J trimming: 3 bases; junction bases outside the gene matches: 3. CDR3 length: 13 residues. The CDR3 is CASSVTGGYEQYF. CDR3 nucleotides: TGTGCCAGCAGTGTCACAGGGGGCTACGAGCAGTACTTC.

In its sample, this clonotype was seen many times. This chain connects TRBV28 to TRBJ2-2; the D gene could be TRBD1 or TRBD2 (5 bases each). Germline lookup yields CDR1 MDHEN and CDR2 SYDVKM. The CDR3 has 17 amino acids. Trimming took 2 bases from V and 7 from J, leaving 20 bases between them. The CDR3 coding sequence is TGTGCCAGCAGTTTAGGGTTGGGGCCTAGTCGGGACGGGGAGCTGTTTTTT. Amino acid sequence: CASSLGLGPSRDGELFF.

The V call is TRBV27, the J call TRBJ2-5; the D gene is possibly TRBD2 (5 bases). V lost 0 bases, J lost 3 bases, and 11 bases lay in between. The CDR3 extends over 15 amino acids. Germline CDR1 is MNHEY and CDR2 is SMNVEV (reference sequence). CDR3 DNA: TGTGCCAGCAGTTTATCGACGCTCGGGAAAGAGACCCAGTACTTC. It codes for CASSLSTLGKETQYF.

This rearrangement joins TRBV20-1 to TRBJ2-3, with 13 bases aligning to TRBD2. The V gene's germline CDR1 is DFQATT and CDR2 SNEGSKA (reference sequence). The CDR3 is made up of 14 amino acids. V lost 2 bases, J lost 10 bases, and 6 bases stayed unmatched. The CDR3: CSARSGTSGEAQYF. DNA for the CDR3: TGCAGTGCTAGATCCGGGACTAGCGGGGAGGCGCAGTATTTT.

This clonotype showed up just a few times. This chain links TRBV15 with TRBJ2-7, with D perhaps matching TRBD1 (5 bases). CDR1 is LNHNV, CDR2 YYDKDF, per germline (reference sequence). CDR3 size: 15 residues. With 2 bases removed from V and 2 bases from J, the gap between germline ends came to 13 bases. CDR3 protein: CATSRSPTEAYEQYF. CDR3 nucleotides: TGTGCCACCAGCAGATCCCCGACAGAAGCCTACGAGCAGTACTTC.

This chain uses TRBV10-1 with TRBJ2-5; D might be TRBD1 (5 bases). The germline V gene has CDR1 WNHNN and CDR2 SYGVQD (reference sequence). The CDR3 consists of 16 residues. Trimming shortened V by 5 bases and J by 3 bases, and 19 bases separated the two germline ends. CDR3 nucleotide sequence: TGCGCCAGCAGTTCTAGGGGCATGGGTTACGAAGAGACCCAGTACTTC. Translating it yields CASSSRGMGYEETQYF.

The chain is built from TRBV7-2 and TRBJ2-1; 9 positions match TRBD2. V gave up 0 bases and J gave up 7 bases; unmatched junction bases: 10. The CDR3 has 17 residues. The germline gives CDR1 SGHTA, CDR2 FQGNSA. The CDR3 DNA follows: TGTGCCAGCAGCTTAGCGCTAAATAGCGGGAGCGGAAATGAGCAGTTCTTC. Translation: CASSLALNSGSGNEQFF.

The V gene is TRBV28, the J gene TRBJ2-7, with a tentative D call TRBD1 (6 bases). The CDR3 spans 14 residues. Germline CDR1 and CDR2: MDHEN and SYDVKM. V lost 4 bases and J lost 2, with 12 bases in between. CDR3 residues: CASSSPGHTYEQYF. DNA of the CDR3: TGTGCCAGCAGTTCCCCGGGACATACCTACGAGCAGTACTTC. The whole variable domain, filled in from reference TRBV28 and TRBJ2-7, reads DVKVTQSSRYLVKRTGEKVFLECVQDMDHENMFWYRQDPGLGLRLIYFSYDVKMKEKGDIPEGYSVSREKKERFSLILESASTNQTSMYLCASSSPGHTYEQYFGPGTRLTVT.

This clonotype was recorded a few times. The CDR3 here is CASSSLSGGHSYEQYF. The CDR3 nucleotides read TGTGCCAGCAGTTCACTCAGTGGGGGACACTCCTACGAGCAGTACTTC. The chain uses TRBV28 and TRBJ2-7; D might be TRBD1 (6 bases). Germline V gene sequence: CDR1 MDHEN, CDR2 SYDVKM. The CDR3 is 16 amino acids. V was clipped by 4 bases and J by 0 bases, with 16 bases between them.

The table lists this clonotype with a few counts. The chain couples TRBV11-2 to TRBJ2-7, with 12 nucleotides matching TRBD1. CDR1 and CDR2 (germline): SGHAT, FQNNGV. The ends lost 5 bases at V and 4 bases at J; junction bases unmatched: 18. This CDR3 is 19 amino acids long. CDR3: CASSLRLGQGAGLAYEQYF. For the CDR3, the DNA is TGTGCCAGCAGCCTGCGACTGGGACAGGGGGCGGGACTAGCTTACGAGCAGTACTTC. The variable domain in full, with the rest retrieved from reference TRBV11-2 and TRBJ2-7, is EAGVAQSPRYKIIEKRQSVAFWCNPISGHATLYWYQQILGQGPKLLIQFQNNGVVDDSQLPKDRFSAERLKGVDSTLKIQPAKLEDSAVYLCASSLRLGQGAGLAYEQYFGPGTRLTVT.

J is TRBJ2-3 and V is TRBV11-2, with TRBD2 identical over 8 bases. Per the germline V gene, CDR1 is SGHAT and CDR2 is FQNNGV. The V gene end was trimmed by 7 bases and the J gene end by 4 bases; junction bases not matched to a gene: 13. This CDR3 comprises 16 residues. The CDR3 spells CASNSIDGGAPDTQYF. The CDR3 DNA is TGTGCCAGCAACTCCATTGACGGGGGGGCCCCAGATACGCAGTATTTT. The complete variable domain, with remaining parts taken from reference TRBV11-2 and TRBJ2-3, reads EAGVAQSPRYKIIEKRQSVAFWCNPISGHATLYWYQQILGQGPKLLIQFQNNGVVDDSQLPKDRFSAERLKGVDSTLKIQPAKLEDSAVYLCASNSIDGGAPDTQYFGPGTRLTVL.

The V call is TRBV12-3 or TRBV12-4, the J call TRBJ1-5; D call uncertain. This CDR3 has 15 amino acids. V lost 5 bases to trimming and J lost 0 bases, with 11 bases between them. CDR3 nucleotide sequence: TGTGCCAGCAGTCCATGGCGGAATAGCAATCAGCCCCAGCATTTT. Translated: CASSPWRNSNQPQHF.

This clonotype turned up a few times. This CDR3 is CSAIPFGQSYEQYF. The CDR3 nucleotides read TGCAGTGCTATTCCTTTTGGACAGTCCTACGAGCAGTACTTC. V usage is TRBV20-1 and J usage is TRBJ2-7; TRBD1 might be the D (6 bases). Trimming left V 4 bases short and J 1 base short, with 14 bases between. Germline CDR1 DFQATT, CDR2 SNEGSKA (reference sequence). This CDR3 spans 14 amino acids.

The table lists this clonotype with a few counts. J is TRBJ1-1 and V is TRBV3-1; 7 bases are shared with TRBD1. Trimming cost V 3 bases and J 3 bases; bases outside gene matches: 4. The CDR3 sequence is 14 residues long. Germline V lookup: CDR1 LGHDT, CDR2 YNNKEL (reference sequence). DNA for the CDR3: TGTGCCAGCAGCCACCAGGGACAGCACACTGAAGCTTTCTTT. This sequence encodes CASSHQGQHTEAFF.

This clonotype came up a few times. DNA for the CDR3: TGTGCCACCAGCAGGAACGCTGCCAGGGTGGATCAGCCCCAGCATTTT. It is translated as CATSRNAARVDQPQHF. V usage is TRBV15 and J usage is TRBJ1-5, with a weak D call TRBD1 (5 bases). Trimming shortened V by 3 bases and J by 5 bases, and 17 bases separated the two germline ends. Germline CDR1 is LNHNV and CDR2 is YYDKDF (reference sequence). The CDR3 is 16 amino acids. Full variable domain (rest looked up from reference TRBV15 and TRBJ1-5): DAMVIQNPRYQVTQFGKPVTLSCSQTLNHNVMYWYQQKSSQAPKLLFHYYDKDFNNEADTPDNFQSRRPNTSFCFLDIRSPGLGDTAMYLCATSRNAARVDQPQHFGDGTRLSIL.

CDR3 in DNA: TGCGCCAGCAGTGACGAAGGTAGAGGCGACGAGCAGTTCTTC. It translates to CASSDEGRGDEQFF. The chain recombines TRBV10-1 with TRBJ2-1; D ambiguous. The CDR3 extends over 14 amino acids. V shed 3 bases and J shed 10 bases, with 16 bases lying between them. From germline, CDR1 is WNHNN and CDR2 SYGVQD (reference sequence).

This clonotype was found a few times. The rearrangement uses TRBV5-1 and TRBJ2-7; 7 bases are shared with TRBD2. The V and J ends lost 0 bases and 0 bases, in that order; junction bases with no gene match: 3. The CDR3 has 15 residues. Germline CDR1 SGHRS, CDR2 YFSETQ. CDR3 sequence (DNA): TGCGCCAGCAGCTTGGTGCGCGGGAGCTCCTACGAGCAGTACTTC. Its translation: CASSLVRGSSYEQYF. The variable domain in full, with the rest retrieved from reference TRBV5-1 and TRBJ2-7, is KAGVTQTPRYLIKTRGQQVTLSCSPISGHRSVSWYQQTPGQGLQFLFEYFSETQRNKGNFPGRFSGRQFSNSRSEMNVSTLELGDSALYLCASSLVRGSSYEQYFGPGTRLTVT.